Below are 5 T cell receptor beta chains sequenced from a single sample in a study of post-analysis software for immune sequencing data. Broader study findings: About five TRBV segments were more frequent in patients than controls; TRBV5-6, TRBV5-1 and TRBV20-1 belonged to this group.

TCR beta cDNA libraries included unique molecular identifiers. MiXCR was run by TCRdb on the PCR reads, yielding one entry per CDR3 protein. The sample has about 810,000 distinct CDR3 sequences, under 70% seen once; the top ten hold 4.6%. Their target antigens are unknown. The specimen sequenced was blood. All receptors derive from a girl under 18 with multiple sclerosis.

V is TRBV7-9 and J is TRBJ2-5; D perhaps matches TRBD1 (5 bases). Gene TRBJ2-7 matches the end of the DNA better, so the J call may be wrong. The germline gives CDR1 SEHNR, CDR2 FQNEAQ (reference sequence). CDR3 size: 14 residues. CDR3 amino acids: CASSLRDRNYEQYF. In DNA form, the CDR3 reads TGTGCCAGCAGCCTTCGCGACAGAAACTACGAGCAGTACTTC.

The chain couples TRBV6-5 to TRBJ1-5; unclear D gene. Germline loops: CDR1 MNHEY, CDR2 SVGAGI. With 2 bases removed from V and 2 bases from J, the gap between germline ends came to 4 bases. This CDR3 comprises 13 residues. CDR3 in amino acids: CASSYTGNQPQHF. Written as DNA, the CDR3 is TGTGCCAGCAGTTACACGGGCAATCAGCCCCAGCATTTT.

The chain carries TRBV29-1 and TRBJ2-3, with D possibly being TRBD2 (6 bases). CDR1 is SQVTM and CDR2 is ANQGSEA in the germline V gene. This CDR3 is 14 amino acids long. V was pared by 2 bases and J by 4 bases, with 13 bases between. The CDR3, as DNA: TGCAGCGTTGAACGGCGGGGTGTCTCAGATACGCAGTATTTT. It codes for CSVERRGVSDTQYF.

This clonotype showed up just a few times. V is TRBV6-1 and J is TRBJ2-1, with a tentative D call TRBD2 (5 bases). With 6 bases removed from V and 3 bases from J, the gap between germline ends came to 15 bases. The germline CDR1 and CDR2 sequences are MNHNS and SASEGT. The CDR3 contains 15 residues. In DNA form, the CDR3 reads TGTGCCAGCAGCGAGACTAACGCGGACTACAATGAGCAGTTCTTC. Translation: CASSETNADYNEQFF.

The rearrangement links TRBV7-3 to TRBJ2-3; D gene unclear. CDR1 is SGHTA and CDR2 is FQGTGA in the germline V gene. The CDR3 runs 12 residues. V lost 7 bases and J lost 1, with 6 bases in between. CDR3 sequence (DNA): TGTGCCAGCAATAAGGGCACAGATACGCAGTATTTT. Protein product: CASNKGTDTQYF.